The rows below give T cell receptor beta chains drawn from one sample of a study of blood T cell repertoires in COVID-19. Only in-frame clones appear in the TCRdb table, and some are missing; sequencing was by immunoSEQ multiplex PCR. This table has around 130,000 clones, about 87% appearing once. Sequenced input: peripheral blood. Receptor source: a woman aged 60-75 years with acute or convalescent COVID-19. The CDR3 runs from the conserved cysteine through the conserved F or W. D genes are given only for firm matches. Clone size, where shown, is once, few, many, or a class for clones that have expanded.

v_call: TRBV19
j_call: TRBJ1-6
clone_size: -
d_call: -
cdr3_nt: TGTGCCAGTAGTCTCCATCCTGTGGGCCGCGGGAATTCACCCCTCCACTTT
cdr3_aa: CASSLHPVGRGNSPLHF

v_call: TRBV28
j_call: TRBJ1-2
clone_size: few
d_call: TRBD1
cdr3_nt: TGTGCCAGCAGTTTAGCAGGGGGAGTAGGCTACACCTTC
cdr3_aa: CASSLAGGVGYTF

v_call: TRBV27
j_call: TRBJ1-5
clone_size: -
d_call: TRBD1
cdr3_nt: TGTGCCAGCCGTTTACAGGGGGCTAATCAGCCCCAGCATTTT
cdr3_aa: CASRLQGANQPQHF

v_call: TRBV5-1
j_call: TRBJ2-5
clone_size: once
d_call: -
cdr3_nt: TGCGCCAGCAGCTGGGGTTTTCAAGAGACAGGGACCCAGTACTTC
cdr3_aa: CASSWGFQETGTQYF

v_call: TRBV27
j_call: TRBJ2-7
clone_size: -
d_call: -
cdr3_nt: TGTGCCAGCAGTCCTCACTCGACAGGAATCTACGAGCAGTACTTC
cdr3_aa: CASSPHSTGIYEQYF

v_call: TRBV7-8
j_call: TRBJ1-1
clone_size: -
d_call: -
cdr3_nt: TGTGCCAGCAGCCCATCCCTCGCGAGGGTGAACACTGAAGCTTTCTTT
cdr3_aa: CASSPSLARVNTEAFF

v_call: TRBV28
j_call: TRBJ1-1
clone_size: -
d_call: TRBD1
cdr3_nt: TGTGCCAGCAGTTATACAGGGGTGTACACTGAAGCTTTCTTT
cdr3_aa: CASSYTGVYTEAFF

v_call: TRBV28
j_call: TRBJ1-2
clone_size: -
d_call: TRBD1
cdr3_nt: TGTGCCAGCAGCCACCAACAGGGGGCCCCTGGCTATGGCTACACCTTC
cdr3_aa: CASSHQQGAPGYGYTF

v_call: TRBV10-3
j_call: TRBJ1-2
clone_size: -
d_call: -
cdr3_nt: TGTGCCATCAGTGCCACAAGGGGGGGGGACTATGGCTACACCTTC
cdr3_aa: CAISATRGGDYGYTF

v_call: TRBV28
j_call: TRBJ1-3
clone_size: -
d_call: TRBD1
cdr3_nt: TGTGCCAGCGGAGGACAGGCCCACTCTGGAAACACCATATATTTT
cdr3_aa: CASGGQAHSGNTIYF

v_call: TRBV5-1
j_call: TRBJ1-2
clone_size: -
d_call: -
cdr3_nt: TGCGCCAGCAGCTTGGGGGCTATCCTTGGCTATGGCTACACCTTC
cdr3_aa: CASSLGAILGYGYTF

v_call: TRBV28
j_call: TRBJ1-1
clone_size: -
d_call: -
cdr3_nt: TGTGCCAGCATGCAGGGCGGACCGAACACTGAAGCTTTCTTT
cdr3_aa: CASMQGGPNTEAFF

v_call: TRBV15
j_call: TRBJ2-1
clone_size: -
d_call: -
cdr3_nt: TGTGCCACCAGCAGCCTCCTGGGAGCGTTCGACAATGAGCAGTTCTTC
cdr3_aa: CATSSLLGAFDNEQFF

v_call: TRBV18
j_call: TRBJ2-1
clone_size: -
d_call: TRBD2
cdr3_nt: TGTGCCAGCTCACCGGTGTCAAGGCTAGCGGGATGGGTCGGTGAGCAGTTCTTC
cdr3_aa: CASSPVSRLAGWVGEQFF

v_call: TRBV7-9
j_call: TRBJ1-1
clone_size: few
d_call: -
cdr3_nt: TGTGCCAGCAGCACACTGACCGGGATGAACACTGAAGCTTTCTTT
cdr3_aa: CASSTLTGMNTEAFF

v_call: TRBV29-1
j_call: TRBJ1-4
clone_size: few
d_call: -
cdr3_nt: TGCAGCGTCCAAGGGAGGGGCGAAAAACTGTTTTTT
cdr3_aa: CSVQGRGEKLFF

v_call: TRBV14
j_call: TRBJ1-1
clone_size: -
d_call: -
cdr3_nt: TGTGCCAGCAGCCGACTTGGCACTGAAGCTTTCTTT
cdr3_aa: CASSRLGTEAFF

v_call: TRBV5-4
j_call: TRBJ2-1
clone_size: -
d_call: TRBD2
cdr3_nt: TGTGCCAGCAGCTTGGGGGGAGCGGGAGTCTACAATGAGCAGTTCTTC
cdr3_aa: CASSLGGAGVYNEQFF

v_call: TRBV29-1
j_call: TRBJ2-3
clone_size: -
d_call: -
cdr3_nt: TGCAGCGTTGGTGGCCCGGATACGCAGTATTTT
cdr3_aa: CSVGGPDTQYF

v_call: TRBV2
j_call: TRBJ1-5
clone_size: -
d_call: -
cdr3_nt: TGTGCCAGCAGTGAGGAACAGGGATCTCGCAATCAGCCCCAGCATTTT
cdr3_aa: CASSEEQGSRNQPQHF

v_call: TRBV5-4
j_call: TRBJ1-6
clone_size: once
d_call: -
cdr3_nt: TGTGCCAGCAGCCAGGGGACGGCCTTTAATTCACCCCTCCACTTT
cdr3_aa: CASSQGTAFNSPLHF

v_call: TRBV4-1
j_call: TRBJ2-1
clone_size: -
d_call: -
cdr3_nt: TGCGCCAGCAGCCCCAGACGGGGGGCCTCGTCCTACAATGAGCAGTTCTTC
cdr3_aa: CASSPRRGASSYNEQFF

v_call: TRBV5-4
j_call: TRBJ1-4
clone_size: -
d_call: -
cdr3_nt: TGTGCCAGCAGCTCACGCCGCGACCAGGGTGAAAAACTGTTTTTT
cdr3_aa: CASSSRRDQGEKLFF

v_call: TRBV5-1
j_call: TRBJ2-5
clone_size: -
d_call: -
cdr3_nt: TGCGCCAGCAGCTTGGCCATGGGAGGAGAGACCCAGTACTTC
cdr3_aa: CASSLAMGGETQYF

v_call: TRBV7-9
j_call: TRBJ2-5
clone_size: -
d_call: -
cdr3_nt: TGTGCCAGCAGCCCGTCCAGGGTTGAGGAGACCCAGTACTTC
cdr3_aa: CASSPSRVEETQYF

v_call: TRBV28
j_call: TRBJ1-4
clone_size: -
d_call: -
cdr3_nt: TGTGCCAGCAGCATAGGGGGGGATGAAAAACTGTTTTTT
cdr3_aa: CASSIGGDEKLFF

v_call: TRBV6-6
j_call: TRBJ1-6
clone_size: -
d_call: -
cdr3_nt: TGTGCCAGCAGTGGAGACAGCTCCTATAATTCACCCCTCCACTTT
cdr3_aa: CASSGDSSYNSPLHF

v_call: TRBV28
j_call: TRBJ2-5
clone_size: -
d_call: TRBD2
cdr3_nt: TGTGCCAGCAGCCCGCCGACTAGCGTGGAGACCCAGTACTTC
cdr3_aa: CASSPPTSVETQYF

v_call: TRBV14
j_call: TRBJ2-5
clone_size: -
d_call: TRBD2
cdr3_nt: TGTGCCAGCAGCCAAGACCCCGAGGGCCCTAGGGAGGGAGAGACCCAGTACTTC
cdr3_aa: CASSQDPEGPREGETQYF

v_call: TRBV24-1
j_call: TRBJ2-1
clone_size: once
d_call: TRBD1
cdr3_nt: TGTGCCACCAGTGACCCGGGACAGGGGGCGGAGTTCTTC
cdr3_aa: CATSDPGQGAEFF

v_call: TRBV30
j_call: TRBJ2-1
clone_size: -
d_call: TRBD2
cdr3_nt: TGTGCCTGGAGTTCACTAGCGGGACCGTACAATGAGCAGTTCTTC
cdr3_aa: CAWSSLAGPYNEQFF

v_call: TRBV6-5
j_call: TRBJ2-2
clone_size: -
d_call: TRBD1
cdr3_nt: TGTGCCATCCTGACAGGGTTGGGCGCCGGGGAGCTGTTTTTT
cdr3_aa: CAILTGLGAGELFF

v_call: TRBV9
j_call: TRBJ1-3
clone_size: once
d_call: -
cdr3_nt: TGTGCCAGCAGCGTGACCCACCGGGACTCTGGAAACACCATATATTTT
cdr3_aa: CASSVTHRDSGNTIYF

v_call: TRBV10-3
j_call: TRBJ2-3
clone_size: -
d_call: TRBD2
cdr3_nt: TGTGCCATCAGTCTAGCGGGAGGATTCCCAGATACGCAGTATTTT
cdr3_aa: CAISLAGGFPDTQYF

v_call: TRBV24-1
j_call: TRBJ2-3
clone_size: once
d_call: TRBD2
cdr3_nt: TGTGCCACCAGTGGGGGACTAGCGGGAGGACCAGATACGCAGTATTTT
cdr3_aa: CATSGGLAGGPDTQYF

v_call: TRBV6-4
j_call: TRBJ1-1
clone_size: -
d_call: TRBD1
cdr3_nt: TGTGCCAGCAGGGGGACAGGGACGACGAACACTGAAGCTTTCTTT
cdr3_aa: CASRGTGTTNTEAFF

v_call: TRBV6-6
j_call: TRBJ2-2
clone_size: -
d_call: -
cdr3_nt: TGTGCCAGCTGGTCGGCCGGGGAGCTGTTTTTT
cdr3_aa: CASWSAGELFF